Listed below are T cell receptor beta chains from one sample, sequenced in a study of beta chain features in type 1 diabetes. Sequenced by immunoSEQ multiplex PCR; TCRdb stores in-frame clones only, minus some. Found here are around 430,000 clones, about 29% of them singletons; the top ten hold more than 0.055%. Sequenced material: naive CD4+ T cells from blood. Receptors originate from a man younger than 35 in good health. The CDR3 runs from the conserved cysteine through the conserved F or W. A D gene is named only where the DNA matches it firmly. Where a row states a size, it is once, few, many or the class of an expanded clone; other rows omit it.

CDR3: CASSLLQGTEAFF
DNA: TGCGCCAGCAGCTTGCTTCAGGGGACTGAAGCTTTCTTT
D: NA
V: TRBV5-1
size: NA
J: TRBJ1-1

CDR3: CASTRPNPRWNEQFF
DNA: TGTGCCAGCACCCGACCCAACCCCAGGTGGAATGAGCAGTTCTTC
D: NA
V: TRBV7-2
size: NA
J: TRBJ2-1

CDR3: CAGKRLNTEAFF
DNA: TGTGCCGGAAAACGGTTAAACACTGAAGCTTTCTTT
D: NA
V: TRBV30
size: NA
J: TRBJ1-1

CDR3: CASSQGQGNTIYF
DNA: TGTGCCAGCAGTCAGGGACAGGGAAACACCATATATTTT
D: TRBD1
V: TRBV7-2
size: few
J: TRBJ1-3

CDR3: CASSGGTSGPTDTQYF
DNA: TGTGCCAGCAGCGGCGGGACTAGCGGACCCACAGATACGCAGTATTTT
D: TRBD2
V: TRBV5-6
size: NA
J: TRBJ2-3

CDR3: CASSLDPTSGRTQYF
DNA: TGTGCCAGCAGCTTAGACCCTACTAGCGGTAGAACCCAGTACTTC
D: TRBD2
V: TRBV11-2
size: NA
J: TRBJ2-5

CDR3: CAWRKPITRETEAFF
DNA: TGTGCCTGGAGAAAGCCTATTACGAGGGAGACTGAAGCTTTCTTT
D: NA
V: TRBV30
size: few
J: TRBJ1-1

CDR3: CASSLSMETQYF
DNA: TGCGCCAGCAGCTTGTCCATGGAGACCCAGTACTTC
D: NA
V: TRBV5-1
size: once
J: TRBJ2-5

CDR3: CSVNIQVNNEQFF
DNA: TGCAGCGTCAATATACAGGTTAACAATGAGCAGTTCTTC
D: NA
V: TRBV29-1
size: few
J: TRBJ2-1

CDR3: CASSQPGQVATNEKLFF
DNA: TGCGCCAGCAGCCAACCGGGACAGGTGGCAACTAATGAAAAACTGTTTTTT
D: TRBD1
V: TRBV4-1
size: NA
J: TRBJ1-4

CDR3: CASSLTQGGNEQFF
DNA: TGCGCCAGCAGCCTAACCCAGGGAGGCAATGAGCAGTTCTTC
D: NA
V: TRBV5-1
size: NA
J: TRBJ2-1

CDR3: CSGGQGNIQYF
DNA: TGCAGCGGCGGACAGGGGAACATTCAGTACTTC
D: TRBD1
V: TRBV29-1
size: few
J: TRBJ2-4

CDR3: CSVEERSLTEAFF
DNA: TGCAGCGTTGAAGAGAGGAGCTTGACTGAAGCTTTCTTT
D: NA
V: TRBV29-1
size: few
J: TRBJ1-1

CDR3: CASSTGLYSYEQYF
DNA: TGTGCCAGCAGCACGGGACTCTACTCCTACGAGCAGTACTTC
D: NA
V: TRBV6-6
size: few
J: TRBJ2-7

CDR3: CASSLGVLVKNIQYF
DNA: TGTGCCAGCAGTTTGGGGGTTCTTGTCAAAAACATTCAGTACTTC
D: NA
V: TRBV28
size: few
J: TRBJ2-4

CDR3: CASSREGVADTQYF
DNA: TGCGCCAGCAGCCGAGAGGGGGTGGCAGATACGCAGTATTTT
D: NA
V: TRBV4-3
size: NA
J: TRBJ2-3